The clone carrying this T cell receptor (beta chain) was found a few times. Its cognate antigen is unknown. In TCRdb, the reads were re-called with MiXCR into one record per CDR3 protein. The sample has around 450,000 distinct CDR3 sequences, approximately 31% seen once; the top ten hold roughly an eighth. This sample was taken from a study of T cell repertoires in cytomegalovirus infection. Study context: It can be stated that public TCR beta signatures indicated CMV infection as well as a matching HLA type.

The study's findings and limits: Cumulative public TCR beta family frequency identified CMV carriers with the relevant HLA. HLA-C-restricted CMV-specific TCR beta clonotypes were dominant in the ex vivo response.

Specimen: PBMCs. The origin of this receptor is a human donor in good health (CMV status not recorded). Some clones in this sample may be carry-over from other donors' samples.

CDR3: CASSLGTSGEDTQYF. The CDR3 DNA follows: TGTGCCAGCAGTTTAGGGACTAGCGGGGAAGATACGCAGTATTTT. The V gene is TRBV27, the J gene TRBJ2-3, with TRBD2 matching over 13 bases. V gave up 2 bases and J gave up 5 bases; unmatched junction bases: 1. There are 15 residues in the CDR3. Germline CDR1 is MNHEY and CDR2 is SMNVEV (reference sequence).